The 15 T cell receptor beta chains presented below share a single source sample, sequenced in a study of blood T cell repertoires in COVID-19. Only in-frame clones appear in the TCRdb table, and some are missing; sequencing was by immunoSEQ multiplex PCR. The sample lists 390,000 or so clones, around nine tenths occurring once. Sequenced sample: PBMCs or T cells enriched from blood (not recorded which). These receptors originate from a woman in her forties or fifties who had recovered from COVID-19.

The gene calls are TRBV15 and TRBJ2-4, with a tentative D call TRBD1 (6 bases). This CDR3 spans 16 amino acids. Germline V gives CDR1 LNHNV, CDR2 YYDKDF (reference sequence). The germline V and J ends were trimmed by 5 bases and 0 bases, with 14 bases remaining between them. As DNA, the CDR3 is TGTGCCACCAGCGACCGGGACACCTTAGCCAAAAACATTCAGTACTTC. It codes for CATSDRDTLAKNIQYF. Complete variable domain (other parts from reference TRBV15 and TRBJ2-4): DAMVIQNPRYQVTQFGKPVTLSCSQTLNHNVMYWYQQKSSQAPKLLFHYYDKDFNNEADTPDNFQSRRPNTSFCFLDIRSPGLGDTAMYLCATSDRDTLAKNIQYFGAGTRLSVL.

In its sample, this clone was seen once. The chain is built from TRBV28 and TRBJ1-5; possibly TRBD1 for D (5 bases). This CDR3 spans 15 amino acids. Germline V gives CDR1 MDHEN, CDR2 SYDVKM. The V end was cut by 6 bases, the J end by 6 bases, with 18 bases between. CDR3 nucleotides: TGTGCCAGCAGCCCCGAGGGGCGGGGGGGTCAGCCCCAGCATTTT. It is translated as CASSPEGRGGQPQHF.

This chain joins TRBV7-9 and TRBJ2-7; TRBD2 aligns across 8 bases. Germline CDR1 SEHNR, CDR2 FQNEAQ (reference sequence). The CDR3 is made up of 12 amino acids. The trim removed 5 bases at V and 3 bases at J, leaving 0 bases unmatched. CDR3 loop: CASSREGYEQYF. CDR3 DNA: TGTGCCAGCAGCCGGGAGGGCTACGAGCAGTACTTC.

This chain connects TRBV5-1 to TRBJ2-4; 11 bases map to TRBD1. This CDR3 spans 15 amino acids. The V and J ends lost 1 base and 7 bases, in that order; junction bases with no gene match: 4. From germline, CDR1 is SGHRS and CDR2 YFSETQ. The CDR3 nucleotides read TGCGCCAGCAGCTTGATCCGGGACAGGGGGAACATTCAGTACTTC. Translating it yields CASSLIRDRGNIQYF.

The chain recombines TRBV28 with TRBJ2-7; D is possibly TRBD2 (6 bases). The CDR3 contains 15 residues. Trimming pared 5 bases from V and 0 bases from J, leaving 14 bases between. In germline, CDR1 is MDHEN, CDR2 SYDVKM. The CDR3 loop is CASSHPPGSSYEQYF. The CDR3 DNA follows: TGTGCCAGCAGTCACCCCCCCGGGAGCTCCTACGAGCAGTACTTC.

The chain links TRBV7-9 to TRBJ1-2; D remains ambiguous. Germline CDR1 is SEHNR and CDR2 is FQNEAQ (reference sequence). This CDR3 is built from 11 residues. Trimming took off 5 bases at V and 8 bases at J, with 9 bases between the two ends. In DNA, the CDR3 is TGTGCCAGCAGCCCCGGTAGAGGCTACACCTTC. It translates to CASSPGRGYTF.

The J gene is TRBJ1-2, the V gene TRBV18; D might be TRBD1 (5 bases). V lost 3 bases and J 5 bases, leaving 19 bases between the germline ends. Germline V gene sequence: CDR1 KGHSH, CDR2 LQKENI. The CDR3 extends over 16 amino acids. The CDR3 sequence is CASSPTMSGKGYGYTF. The CDR3 region has the DNA TGTGCCAGCTCACCCACTATGTCAGGGAAGGGTTATGGCTACACCTTC.

The chain couples TRBV4-1 to TRBJ1-1; D not certain. With 2 bases removed from V and 9 bases from J, the gap between germline ends came to 7 bases. This CDR3 is built from 11 residues. Germline V gene sequence: CDR1 MGHRA, CDR2 YSYEKL. The CDR3 bases are TGCGCCAGCAGCCAACAGAACCAAGCTTTCTTT. Protein: CASSQQNQAFF.

The gene calls are TRBV5-5 and TRBJ1-5, with D maybe TRBD1 (6 bases). Trimming left V 4 bases short and J 2 bases short, with 10 bases between. The CDR3 is made up of 14 amino acids. Per germline, CDR1 SGHKS and CDR2 YYEKEE (reference sequence). As DNA, the CDR3 is TGTGCCAGCAGCCCGGGACAAGGCAATCAGCCCCAGCATTTT. Protein product: CASSPGQGNQPQHF.

This clone was seen once. The rearrangement links TRBV6-2 or TRBV6-3 to TRBJ1-5; D unresolved. Germline V gene sequence: CDR1 MNHEY, CDR2 SVGEGT. The CDR3 has 15 amino acids. V lost 0 bases and J 3 bases, leaving 9 bases between the germline ends. The CDR3 coding sequence is TGTGCCAGCAGTTACTCGCCCACAAACAATCAGCCCCAGCATTTT. It translates to CASSYSPTNNQPQHF.

V gene TRBV6-2 or TRBV6-3 combines with J gene TRBJ2-1, with 9 bases aligning to TRBD2. CDR1 and CDR2 (germline): MNHEY, SVGEGT. The J segment lost 4 bases and the V segment lost 3 bases, leaving 19 bases of the junction unmatched. The CDR3 totals 20 residues. CDR3 residues: CASSYRLAGATSLLYNEQFF. CDR3 DNA sequence: TGTGCCAGCAGTTATCGTTTAGCGGGGGCAACGTCCCTACTATACAATGAGCAGTTCTTC.

V gene TRBV2 combines with J gene TRBJ1-1, with D perhaps TRBD1 (6 bases). CDR1 and CDR2 (germline): SNHLY, FYNNEI. There are 11 residues in the CDR3. Trimming left V 9 bases short and J 10 bases short, with 15 bases between. The chain's CDR3 is CASHREFRAFF. Written as DNA, the CDR3 is TGTGCCAGTCACAGGGAGTTTCGAGCTTTCTTT. The whole variable domain, filled in from reference TRBV2 and TRBJ1-1, reads EPEVTQTPSHQVTQMGQEVILRCVPISNHLYFYWYRQILGQKVEFLVSFYNNEISEKSEIFDDQFSVERPDGSNFTLKIRSTKLEDSAMYFCASHREFRAFFGQGTRLTVV.

The chain is built from TRBV5-1 and TRBJ2-7; D gene uncertain. CDR3 size: 15 residues. Germline assignment: CDR1 SGHRS and CDR2 YFSETQ. Trimming cost V 1 base and J 0 bases, with 11 bases left between them. This CDR3 is CASSLWQDPSYEQYF. The CDR3 region has the DNA TGCGCCAGCAGCTTGTGGCAGGATCCCTCCTACGAGCAGTACTTC. The whole variable domain, filled in from reference TRBV5-1 and TRBJ2-7, reads KAGVTQTPRYLIKTRGQQVTLSCSPISGHRSVSWYQQTPGQGLQFLFEYFSETQRNKGNFPGRFSGRQFSNSRSEMNVSTLELGDSALYLCASSLWQDPSYEQYFGPGTRLTVT.

This clone was recorded once. The chain joins TRBV5-1 to TRBJ1-1; 10 bases align to TRBD1. The CDR3 runs 17 residues. Trimming took 3 bases from V and 0 from J; bases not matched to a gene: 8. Germline V gene data show CDR1 as SGHRS and CDR2 as YFSETQ. The CDR3 coding sequence is TGCGCCAGCAGCTCCCCCGGGACAGGGGCTTTGAACACTGAAGCTTTCTTT. It translates to CASSSPGTGALNTEAFF.

This chain uses TRBV12-3 or TRBV12-4 with TRBJ2-7, with D possibly matching TRBD1 (6 bases). Trimming removed 6 bases at V and 9 bases at J, with 15 bases between. The CDR3 contains 12 residues. The CDR3 here is CASSQGPVAQYF. CDR3 bases: TGTGCCAGCAGCCAGGGGCCGGTGGCGCAGTACTTC.